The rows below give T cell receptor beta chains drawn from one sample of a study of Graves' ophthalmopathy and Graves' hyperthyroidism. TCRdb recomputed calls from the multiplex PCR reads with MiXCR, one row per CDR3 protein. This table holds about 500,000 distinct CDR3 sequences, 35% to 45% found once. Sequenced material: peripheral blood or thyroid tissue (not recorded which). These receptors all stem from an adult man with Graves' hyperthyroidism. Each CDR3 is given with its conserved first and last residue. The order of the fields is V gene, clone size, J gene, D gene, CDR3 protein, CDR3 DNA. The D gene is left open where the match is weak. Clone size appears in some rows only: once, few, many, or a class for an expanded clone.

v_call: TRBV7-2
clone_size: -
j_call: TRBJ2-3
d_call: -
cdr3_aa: CASSLSLGGSTDTQYF
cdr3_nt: TGTGCCAGCAGCTTATCCTTAGGTGGAAGCACAGATACGCAGTATTTT

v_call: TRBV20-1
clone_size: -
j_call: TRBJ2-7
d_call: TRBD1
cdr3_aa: CSARASGTGAYEQYF
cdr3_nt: TGCAGTGCTAGAGCCTCCGGGACAGGAGCCTACGAGCAGTACTTC

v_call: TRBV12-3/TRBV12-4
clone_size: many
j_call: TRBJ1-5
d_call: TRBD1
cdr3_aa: CASGDRLDQPQHF
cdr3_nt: TGTGCCAGCGGGGACAGGCTAGATCAGCCCCAGCATTTT

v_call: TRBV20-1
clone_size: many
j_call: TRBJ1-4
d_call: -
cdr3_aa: CSAELGEKLFF
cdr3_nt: TGCAGTGCAGAACTCGGTGAAAAACTGTTTTTT

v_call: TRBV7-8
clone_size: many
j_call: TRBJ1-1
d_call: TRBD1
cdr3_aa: CASSLKGQGRTEAFF
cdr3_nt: TGTGCCAGCAGCTTAAAAGGACAGGGGAGGACTGAAGCTTTCTTT

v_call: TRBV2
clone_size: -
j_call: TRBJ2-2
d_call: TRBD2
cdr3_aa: CASSLLAGGGLFF
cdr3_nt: TGTGCCAGCAGCCTACTAGCGGGAGGCGGGCTGTTTTTT

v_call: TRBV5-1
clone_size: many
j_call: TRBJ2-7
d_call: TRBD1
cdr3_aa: CASSLGQGFGEQYF
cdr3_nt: TGCGCCAGCAGCTTGGGACAGGGATTTGGCGAGCAGTACTTC

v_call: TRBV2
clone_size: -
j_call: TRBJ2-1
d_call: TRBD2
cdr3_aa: CASTLNSGGLNNEQFF
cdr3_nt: TGTGCCAGCACCCTGAATAGCGGGGGGTTAAACAATGAGCAGTTCTTC

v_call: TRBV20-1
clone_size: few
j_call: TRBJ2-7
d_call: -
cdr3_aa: CSASSDLDSYEQYF
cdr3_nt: TGCAGTGCTAGTTCAGACCTCGACTCCTACGAGCAGTACTTC

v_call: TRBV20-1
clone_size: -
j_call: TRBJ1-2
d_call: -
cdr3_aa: CSARGGDGYTF
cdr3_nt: TGCAGTGCTAGAGGGGGGGATGGCTACACCTTC

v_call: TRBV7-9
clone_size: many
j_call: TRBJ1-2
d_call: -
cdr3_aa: CASSLAVGYGYTF
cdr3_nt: TGTGCCAGCAGCTTGGCGGTGGGCTATGGCTACACCTTC

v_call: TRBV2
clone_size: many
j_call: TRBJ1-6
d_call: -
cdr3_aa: CASSEPWDKPIYNSPLHF
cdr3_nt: TGTGCCAGCAGTGAACCGTGGGACAAGCCGATATATAATTCACCCCTCCACTTT

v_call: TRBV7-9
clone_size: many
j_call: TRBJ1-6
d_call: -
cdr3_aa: CASSLFEGRDSPLHF
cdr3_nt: TGTGCCAGCAGCTTATTTGAGGGGAGGGATTCACCCCTCCACTTT

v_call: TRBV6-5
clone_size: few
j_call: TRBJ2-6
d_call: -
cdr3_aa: CASSYRFVSSSGANVLTF
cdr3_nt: TGTGCCAGCAGTTACAGGTTCGTCTCGAGCTCTGGGGCCAACGTCCTGACTTTC

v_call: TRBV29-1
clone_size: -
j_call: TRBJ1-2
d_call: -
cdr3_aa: CSVRSVVWGEGGYTF
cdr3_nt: TGCAGCGTTCGGAGCGTGGTCTGGGGCGAAGGTGGCTACACCTTC

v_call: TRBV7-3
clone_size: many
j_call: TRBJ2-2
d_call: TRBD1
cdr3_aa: CASSHTGATGELFF
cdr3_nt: TGTGCCAGCAGCCATACAGGGGCGACCGGGGAGCTGTTTTTT

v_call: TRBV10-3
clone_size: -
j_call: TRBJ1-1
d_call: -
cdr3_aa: CASSYSTGMDTEAFF
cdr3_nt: TGTGCCAGCAGTTACTCAACAGGCATGGACACTGAAGCTTTCTTT

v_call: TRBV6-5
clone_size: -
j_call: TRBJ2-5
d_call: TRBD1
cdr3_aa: CASSPMPRTGPETQYF
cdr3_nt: TGTGCCAGCAGTCCCATGCCCCGGACAGGGCCAGAGACCCAGTACTTC

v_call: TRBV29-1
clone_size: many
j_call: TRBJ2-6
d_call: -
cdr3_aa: CSVVWASSGANVLTF
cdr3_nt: TGCAGCGTAGTTTGGGCCAGCTCTGGGGCCAACGTCCTGACTTTC

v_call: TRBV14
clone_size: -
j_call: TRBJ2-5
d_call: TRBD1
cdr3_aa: CASSQGQGSETQYF
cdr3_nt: TGTGCCAGCAGCCAGGGACAGGGGTCGGAGACCCAGTACTTC

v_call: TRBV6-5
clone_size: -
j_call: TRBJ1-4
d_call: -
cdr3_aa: CASRATGLLNEKLFF
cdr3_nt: TGTGCCAGCAGGGCGACAGGTTTGCTGAATGAAAAACTGTTTTTT

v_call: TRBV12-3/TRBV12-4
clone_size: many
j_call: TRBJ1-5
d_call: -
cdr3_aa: CASSRGAEYSNQPQHF
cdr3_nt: TGTGCCAGCAGCCGGGGCGCGGAGTATAGCAATCAGCCCCAGCATTTT

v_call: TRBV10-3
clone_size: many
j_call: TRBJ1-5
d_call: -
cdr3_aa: CAISESTADNQPQHF
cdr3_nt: TGTGCCATCAGTGAGTCGACGGCGGACAATCAGCCCCAGCATTTT

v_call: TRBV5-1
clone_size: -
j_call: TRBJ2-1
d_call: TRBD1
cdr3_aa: CASSLAQGANEQFF
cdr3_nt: TGCGCCAGCAGCTTGGCACAGGGGGCGAATGAGCAGTTCTTC

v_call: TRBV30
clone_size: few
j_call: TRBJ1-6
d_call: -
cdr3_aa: CAWSGQGRSPLHF
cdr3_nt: TGTGCCTGGAGTGGTCAGGGGAGATCACCCCTCCACTTT

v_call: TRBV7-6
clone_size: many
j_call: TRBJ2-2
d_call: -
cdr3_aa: CASRKDSNTGELFF
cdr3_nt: TGTGCCAGCAGAAAGGACAGCAACACCGGGGAGCTGTTTTTT

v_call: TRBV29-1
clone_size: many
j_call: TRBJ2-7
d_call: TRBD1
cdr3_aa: CSALGTETYEQYF
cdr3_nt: TGCAGCGCCCTGGGGACAGAAACCTACGAGCAGTACTTC

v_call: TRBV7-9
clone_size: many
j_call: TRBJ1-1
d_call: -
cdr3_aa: CASSSAEGSYTEAFF
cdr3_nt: TGTGCCAGCAGCTCCGCGGAGGGGTCCTACACTGAAGCTTTCTTT

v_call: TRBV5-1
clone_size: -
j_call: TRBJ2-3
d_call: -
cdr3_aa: CASSPGGQMDTQYF
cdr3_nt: TGCGCCAGCAGCCCGGGAGGACAGATGGATACGCAGTATTTT

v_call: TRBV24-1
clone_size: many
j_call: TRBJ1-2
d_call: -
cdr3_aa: CATSGQGLGGYTF
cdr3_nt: TGTGCCACCAGTGGGCAGGGGCTCGGTGGCTACACCTTC

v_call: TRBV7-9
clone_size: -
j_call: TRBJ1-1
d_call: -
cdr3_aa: CASSFLMGDTEAFF
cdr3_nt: TGTGCCAGCAGCTTTCTGATGGGCGACACTGAAGCTTTCTTT